The present entry profiles one TCR beta chain with its context. Its antigen is not identified. Treatment in this sample: around 19 received Ad26.COV2.S at low or high dose, single or two shots; roughly five received placebo; per-sample allocation not given. Collection of samples fell on day 63 after the first vaccine or placebo injection. The CDR3 length is 15 residues. Per germline, CDR1 MDHEN and CDR2 SYDVKM. V lost 5 bases and J 3 bases, leaving 13 bases between the germline ends. These data originate in a study of Ad26.COV2.S vaccination and SARS-CoV-2 variants. Overall study: In the study, Ad26.COV2.S was injected intramuscularly once, or twice 56 days apart. Whole-study results and caveats: Higher spike-specific TCR breadth was found in vaccine recipients than in placebo recipients.

Generated by immunoSEQ multiplex PCR, the TCRdb table keeps only in-frame clones and is missing some. This sample carries 410,000 or so clones, 80% to 95% of them seen once, and the ten largest clones take 12%. The source material was peripheral blood, sampled in a trial of Ad26.COV2.S vaccine versus placebo. J is TRBJ1-4 and V is TRBV28; D not resolved. This sequence was found in a person between 18 and 60 years old who received the Ad26.COV2.S COVID-19 vaccine or a placebo. The CDR3 nucleotides are TGTGCCAGCAGTCCCCGAGGACGCCCTAATGAAAAACTGTTTTTT. Amino acids: CASSPRGRPNEKLFF.